These 28 T cell receptor beta chains originate from one sample sequenced in a study of blood T cell repertoires in COVID-19. Assay used: immunoSEQ multiplex PCR; TCRdb lists only in-frame clones, some missing. The table includes over 250,000 clones, more than 80% detected once. Sequencing was carried out using peripheral blood. The receptor set was obtained from a woman aged 45 to 65 with COVID-19, enrolled during active disease.

The chain recombines TRBV5-1 with TRBJ2-1, with a tentative D call TRBD2 (6 bases). Germline V lookup: CDR1 SGHRS, CDR2 YFSETQ. The CDR3 extends over 17 amino acids. Trimming removed 7 bases at V and 0 bases at J, with 20 bases between. CDR3 in amino acids: CASAQSSGLSSYNEQFF. The CDR3 DNA is TGCGCCAGCGCCCAATCGAGCGGACTAAGCTCCTACAATGAGCAGTTCTTC.

This clone has just one count. The chain carries TRBV7-9 and TRBJ2-7; 7 bases line up with TRBD1. V was pared by 2 bases and J by 11 bases, with 12 bases of the junction left unmatched. Germline assignment: CDR1 SEHNR and CDR2 FQNEAQ (reference sequence). This CDR3 is built from 14 residues. The CDR3 DNA reads as TGTGCCAGCAGCTTACCCTTCCGGGACAGCCTGAAGTACTTC. Protein sequence: CASSLPFRDSLKYF.

V and J are TRBV4-3 and TRBJ1-1; D is ambiguous. CDR3 length equals 16 residues. Germline V lookup: CDR1 LGHNA, CDR2 YSLEER. The ends were cut back, 2 bases at V and 0 bases at J, with 13 bases in the middle. This CDR3 reads CASSQNYRQLNTEAFF. CDR3 DNA: TGCGCCAGCAGCCAAAATTACCGACAACTGAACACTGAAGCTTTCTTT.

The chain couples TRBV30 to TRBJ2-2; D not resolved. The CDR3 consists of 13 residues. Looked up from germline, CDR1 is GTSNPN and CDR2 is SVGIG (reference sequence). Trimming pared 1 base from V and 6 bases from J, leaving 9 bases between. The CDR3 DNA reads TGTGCCTGGAGTGCCGAAGCTGCCGGGGAGCTGTTTTTT. Residues: CAWSAEAAGELFF.

This clone was seen a few times. CDR3 protein: CASSGTDRVTTEAFF. The CDR3, as DNA: TGTGCCAGCAGCGGAACAGACAGGGTAACGACTGAAGCTTTCTTT. The chain is built from TRBV5-6 and TRBJ1-1; 7 bases match TRBD1. This CDR3 comprises 15 residues. Germline values: CDR1 SGHDT, CDR2 YYEEEE. V shed 4 bases, J shed 5 bases, and the junction held 11 bases outside the gene matches.

V gene TRBV10-3 combines with J gene TRBJ1-2; 8 bases are a match to TRBD1. There are 19 residues in the CDR3. The germline V gene has CDR1 ENHRY and CDR2 SYGVKD. Unmatched junction bases numbered 18, after V lost 6 bases and J lost 0 bases. This CDR3 is CAIRAGTGDSSASNYGYTF. The CDR3 DNA is TGTGCCATCAGGGCCGGGACAGGAGACTCGTCGGCGTCTAACTATGGCTACACCTTC.

This sequence joins TRBV5-4 and TRBJ2-5, with 16 bases lining up with TRBD2. CDR3 length: 17 residues. After removal of 0 bases from V and 4 bases from J, the junction contained 3 bases not matched to a gene. The germline gives CDR1 SGHNT, CDR2 YYREEE (reference sequence). The CDR3 loop reads CASSLGGTSGRGETQYF. The CDR3 DNA reads TGTGCCAGCAGCTTGGGGGGGACTAGCGGGAGGGGAGAGACCCAGTACTTC. The entire variable domain, with the rest obtained from reference TRBV5-4 and TRBJ2-5, is as follows: ETGVTQSPTHLIKTRGQQVTLRCSSQSGHNTVSWYQQALGQGPQFIFQYYREEENGRGNFPPRFSGLQFPNYSSELNVNALELDDSALYLCASSLGGTSGRGETQYFGPGTRLLVL.

The chain recombines TRBV12-3 or TRBV12-4 with TRBJ2-7; D gene uncertain. The CDR3 has 11 amino acids. The V end lost 6 bases, the J end lost 12 bases, and 15 bases lay between the germline ends. CDR3 DNA: TGTGCCAGCAGAAGGAAGGCAGGTTTGTACTTC. Its translation is CASRRKAGLYF.

The V and J genes are TRBV7-9 and TRBJ2-7; tentatively, D is TRBD1 (5 bases). CDR1 is SEHNR, CDR2 FQNEAQ, per germline (reference sequence). The CDR3 sequence is 15 residues long. V lost 4 bases and J lost 1, with 14 bases in between. The CDR3 region has the DNA TGTGCCAGCAGCTGGGGCCTACGGGCTTCCTACGAGCAGTACTTC. Encoded protein: CASSWGLRASYEQYF.

The chain couples TRBV11-3 to TRBJ2-3; TRBD2 matches 7 bases. Per the germline V gene, CDR1 is SGHNT and CDR2 is YENEEA. With 2 bases clipped from V and 0 bases from J, the junction kept 11 bases outside the gene matches. The CDR3 loop spans 18 amino acids. The CDR3 region has the DNA TGTGCCAGCAGCTTAACCGGCCTAGCGGTATCTAGCACAGATACGCAGTATTTT. Protein sequence: CASSLTGLAVSSTDTQYF.

This clone was seen just once. The gene calls are TRBV9 and TRBJ2-2, with 9 bases that match TRBD2. Per the germline V gene, CDR1 is SGDLS and CDR2 is YYNGEE. The CDR3 has 16 residues. The V gene end was trimmed by 3 bases and the J gene end by 1 base; junction bases not matched to a gene: 4. For the CDR3, the DNA is TGTGCCAGCAGCGCCTCTAGCGGGATGAACACCGGGGAGCTGTTTTTT. The encoded protein is CASSASSGMNTGELFF.

In DNA, the CDR3 is TGTGCCAGCAGCCAAAGACTAGCAAGCTACGAGCAGTACTTC. This codes for CASSQRLASYEQYF. The chain carries TRBV3-1 (or the pseudogene TRBV3-2) and TRBJ2-7; 7 nucleotides agree with TRBD2. The junction had 4 bases not matched to a gene; V was cut back by 2 bases and J by 3 bases. Germline V gene data show CDR1 as LGHDT and CDR2 as YNNKEL (reference sequence). The CDR3 covers 14 residues.

The chain combines TRBV7-2 with TRBJ2-7; 9 bases match TRBD1. The length of the CDR3 is 16 residues. CDR1 is SGHTA and CDR2 is FQGNSA in the germline V gene. V shed 3 bases, J shed 4 bases, and the junction held 10 bases outside the gene matches. The CDR3 loop is CASSFEPGQGRYEQYF. In nucleotides, the CDR3 is TGTGCCAGCAGCTTTGAACCGGGACAGGGACGATACGAGCAGTACTTC.

J is TRBJ2-1 and V is TRBV18, with 12 bases matching TRBD2. The CDR3 is 15 amino acids. The trim removed 3 bases at V and 9 bases at J, leaving 6 bases unmatched. The germline V gene has CDR1 KGHSH and CDR2 LQKENI. The CDR3 spells CASSPSGTSGFEQFF. The CDR3 DNA sequence: TGTGCCAGCTCACCGTCCGGGACTAGCGGGTTTGAGCAGTTCTTC.

The V call is TRBV30, the J call TRBJ1-5; TRBD1 is a possible D gene (5 bases). V lost 3 bases and J lost 2, with 8 bases in between. The CDR3 runs 13 residues. Per the germline V gene, CDR1 is GTSNPN and CDR2 is SVGIG (reference sequence). CDR3: CAWSGGGNQPQHF. The CDR3 coding sequence is TGTGCCTGGAGCGGGGGGGGCAATCAGCCCCAGCATTTT.

This chain connects TRBV2 to TRBJ2-2, with D possibly being TRBD1 (6 bases). CDR1 is SNHLY, CDR2 FYNNEI, per germline. V was shortened by 7 bases and J by 2 bases, with 14 bases between the two germline ends. The CDR3 covers 15 residues. In DNA, the CDR3 is TGTGCCAGCATCGGAAGGGGGACAAACACCGGGGAGCTGTTTTTT. Its protein product is CASIGRGTNTGELFF.

The V call is TRBV27, the J call TRBJ2-7; D is undetermined. The CDR3 has 15 residues. The germline gives CDR1 MNHEY, CDR2 SMNVEV (reference sequence). Trimming shortened V by 2 bases and J by 5 bases, and 16 bases separated the two germline ends. The CDR3, as DNA: TGTGCCAGCAGTTTAATTGCAAAAGCCGCCCACGAGCAGTACTTC. Protein sequence: CASSLIAKAAHEQYF.

The genes are TRBV6-5 and TRBJ2-3; 9 bases agree with TRBD1. In germline, CDR1 is MNHEY, CDR2 SVGAGI. V lost 6 bases, J lost 6 bases, and 10 bases stayed unmatched. The CDR3 contains 15 residues. CDR3 amino acids: CASRPPGQGSDTQYF. The CDR3 coding sequence is TGTGCCAGCAGACCACCGGGACAGGGATCCGATACGCAGTATTTT.

This chain uses TRBV19 with TRBJ2-5; 10 bases are a match to TRBD2. J lost 1 base, V lost 6 bases, and 8 bases had no gene match. Germline V gene sequence: CDR1 LNHDA, CDR2 SQIVND (reference sequence). The CDR3 loop spans 16 amino acids. CDR3 bases: TGTGCCAGTAGCCAGGGGGTAGCGGGGGGCCAAGAGACCCAGTACTTC. Residues: CASSQGVAGGQETQYF.

The V gene is TRBV2, the J gene TRBJ1-1; unclear D gene. V was pared by 5 bases and J by 0 bases, with 7 bases between. The CDR3 is made up of 13 amino acids. Germline CDR1 is SNHLY and CDR2 is FYNNEI. CDR3 nucleotide sequence: TGTGCCAGCAGTAAAGATATGAACACTGAAGCTTTCTTT. Encoded protein: CASSKDMNTEAFF.

V usage is TRBV30 and J usage is TRBJ2-3, with unresolved D. The V gene's germline CDR1 is GTSNPN and CDR2 SVGIG (reference sequence). Deletions cut 0 bases from V and 5 bases from J, with 6 bases between. This CDR3 is 12 amino acids long. As DNA, the CDR3 is TGTGCCTGGAGTGTAAGTAGAGATACGCAGTATTTT. Translated, it gives CAWSVSRDTQYF.

The CDR3 DNA follows: TGCGCCAGCAGTCATCTCTGGCTAGCGGGAGGGCCGGTATACGAGCAGTACTTC. Translating gives CASSHLWLAGGPVYEQYF. The chain is built from TRBV23-1 and TRBJ2-7; 12 bases align to TRBD2. TRBV23-1 is annotated as an ORF whose role is uncertain. The CDR3 has 18 residues. J gave up 4 bases and V 3 bases, and 13 bases lay outside the gene matches.

The V and J genes are TRBV6-2 or TRBV6-3 and TRBJ2-1; 8 nucleotides line up with TRBD2. The germline V gene encodes CDR1 MNHEY and CDR2 SVGEGT. This CDR3 spans 16 amino acids. V lost 0 bases and J lost 3; bases outside the gene matches: 4. The CDR3 is CASSYSRAGVYNEQFF. The CDR3 nucleotides read TGTGCCAGCAGTTACTCGAGAGCGGGGGTCTACAATGAGCAGTTCTTC.

This clone was seen more than once but under ten times. The chain recombines TRBV7-9 with TRBJ1-1, with unresolved D. This CDR3 region has 11 residues. Germline values: CDR1 SEHNR, CDR2 FQNEAQ (reference sequence). V was cut by 4 bases and J by 12 bases, with 12 bases left in between. CDR3 region: CASSSERFPFF. For the CDR3, the DNA is TGTGCCAGCAGCTCAGAGCGTTTCCCTTTCTTT.

This chain joins TRBV11-3 and TRBJ2-1; the match to TRBD2 covers 16 bases. Per the germline V gene, CDR1 is SGHNT and CDR2 is YENEEA. V trimming: 4 bases; J trimming: 6 bases; junction bases outside the gene matches: 3. The CDR3 runs 16 residues. CDR3 DNA: TGTGCCAGCAGCTCGGGACTAGCGGGAGGGACCAATGAGCAGTTCTTC. It yields the protein CASSSGLAGGTNEQFF.

This chain links TRBV29-1 with TRBJ1-2; possible D gene TRBD1, 6 bases. The germline gives CDR1 SQVTM, CDR2 ANQGSEA. The CDR3 totals 11 residues. Trimming removed 6 bases from V and 6 bases from J, with 11 bases in between. The CDR3, as DNA: TGCAGCGTCCGACAGGTCGATGGCTACACCTTC. Protein product: CSVRQVDGYTF.

The chain joins TRBV30 to TRBJ1-3, with TRBD1 matching 7 bases. Germline lookup yields CDR1 GTSNPN and CDR2 SVGIG (reference sequence). This CDR3 spans 16 amino acids. Trimming took 4 bases from V and 4 from J; bases not matched to a gene: 13. The CDR3 loop is CAWTTGLGASGNTIYF. The CDR3 nucleotides read TGTGCCTGGACGACAGGGCTGGGGGCATCAGGAAACACCATATATTTT.

The chain links TRBV9 to TRBJ2-1, with 9 positions matching TRBD2. V shed 4 bases and J 6 bases; nucleotides not matched to a gene: 11. The CDR3 contains 16 residues. CDR1 is SGDLS, CDR2 YYNGEE, per germline. This CDR3 is CASSPGLALSGNEQFF. CDR3 sequence (DNA): TGTGCCAGCAGCCCGGGACTAGCTCTTTCAGGCAATGAGCAGTTCTTC. Full variable domain (rest looked up from reference TRBV9 and TRBJ2-1): DSGVTQTPKHLITATGQRVTLRCSPRSGDLSVYWYQQSLDQGLQFLIQYYNGEERAKGNILERFSAQQFPDLHSELNLSSLELGDSALYFCASSPGLALSGNEQFFGPGTRLTVL.